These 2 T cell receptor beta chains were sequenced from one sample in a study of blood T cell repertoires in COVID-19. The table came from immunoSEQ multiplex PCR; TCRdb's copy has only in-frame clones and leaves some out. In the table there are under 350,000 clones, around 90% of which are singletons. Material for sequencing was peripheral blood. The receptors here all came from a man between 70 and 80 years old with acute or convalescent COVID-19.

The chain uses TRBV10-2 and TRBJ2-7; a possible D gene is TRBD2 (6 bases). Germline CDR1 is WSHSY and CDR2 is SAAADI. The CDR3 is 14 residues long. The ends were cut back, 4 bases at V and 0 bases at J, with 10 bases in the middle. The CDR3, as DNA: TGCGCCAGCAGTGTCGGAGGGCTCTCCTACGAGCAGTACTTC. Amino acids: CASSVGGLSYEQYF.

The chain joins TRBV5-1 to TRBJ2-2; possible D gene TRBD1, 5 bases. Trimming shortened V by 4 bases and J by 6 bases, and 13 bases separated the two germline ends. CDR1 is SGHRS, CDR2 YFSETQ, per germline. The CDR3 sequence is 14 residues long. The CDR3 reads CASSREGASGELFF. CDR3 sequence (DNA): TGCGCCAGCAGCCGAGAAGGGGCTTCCGGGGAGCTGTTTTTT. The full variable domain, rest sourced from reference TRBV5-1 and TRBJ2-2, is KAGVTQTPRYLIKTRGQQVTLSCSPISGHRSVSWYQQTPGQGLQFLFEYFSETQRNKGNFPGRFSGRQFSNSRSEMNVSTLELGDSALYLCASSREGASGELFFGEGSRLTVL.